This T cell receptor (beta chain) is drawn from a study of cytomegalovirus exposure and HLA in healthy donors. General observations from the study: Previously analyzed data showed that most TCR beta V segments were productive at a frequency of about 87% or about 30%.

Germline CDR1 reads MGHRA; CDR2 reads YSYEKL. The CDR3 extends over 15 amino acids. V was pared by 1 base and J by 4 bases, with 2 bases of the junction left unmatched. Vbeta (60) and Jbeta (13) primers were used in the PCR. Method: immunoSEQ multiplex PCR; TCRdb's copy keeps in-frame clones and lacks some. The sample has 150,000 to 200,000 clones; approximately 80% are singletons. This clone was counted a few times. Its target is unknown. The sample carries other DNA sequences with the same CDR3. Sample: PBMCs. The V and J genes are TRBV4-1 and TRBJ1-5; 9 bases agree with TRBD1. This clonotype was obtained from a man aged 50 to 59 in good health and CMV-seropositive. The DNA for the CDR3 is TGCGCCAGCAGCCAAGGGGACAGGGATAATCAGCCCCAGCATTTT. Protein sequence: CASSQGDRDNQPQHF.